Below, 7 T cell receptor beta chains from the same sample are listed, as sequenced in a study of glioma-infiltrating T cells after dendritic cell vaccination (dated by TCRdb to 2015 to 2016). Library creation used the immunoSEQ multiplex PCR assay. Drawn from immuneACCESS, this table holds only the in-frame rearrangements with V and J called that TCRdb kept. Clones are partly lost; checked studies trace under half to an unresolved V gene and leave the rest unexplained. The sample profile shows under 130,000 clones; about four fifths of them were found once. The ten largest clones add up to 10% to 15% of the sample. The sample was blood, taken before dendritic cell vaccination. Receptors originate from a human donor with glioblastoma.

Remarks on this clone: Other DNA sequences within the sample encode an identical CDR3. The V and J genes are TRBV15 and TRBJ1-1; the D is unclear. The CDR3 length is 13 residues. Trimming removed 0 bases from V and 10 bases from J, with 12 bases in between. Germline V lookup: CDR1 LNHNV, CDR2 YYDKDF (reference sequence). The CDR3, as DNA: TGTGCCACCAGCAGAGATCCGGGTAGGCCAGCTTTCTTT. It translates to CATSRDPGRPAFF.

About this clone: One end of the junction is discordant with germline, which a read error may explain. This chain connects TRBV10-2 to TRBJ2-7; possible D gene TRBD2, 6 bases. CDR1 is WSHSY, CDR2 SAAADI, per germline. The CDR3 sequence is 14 residues long. The CDR3 loop reads CASSEAGRSSEQYF. The CDR3 DNA is TGCGCCAGCAGTGAGGCAGGGAGGTCCTCCGAGCAGTACTTC.

The chain joins TRBV30 to TRBJ2-1; D might be TRBD2 (5 bases). Trimming removed 4 bases from V and 5 bases from J, with 9 bases in between. Germline CDR1 and CDR2: GTSNPN and SVGIG (reference sequence). The CDR3 loop spans 12 amino acids. CDR3 region: CAWTPGDNEQFF. CDR3 bases: TGTGCCTGGACCCCCGGGGACAATGAGCAGTTCTTC.

The V and J genes are TRBV30 and TRBJ1-6; D call uncertain. The CDR3 has 11 amino acids. Germline V lookup: CDR1 GTSNPN, CDR2 SVGIG (reference sequence). V shed 2 bases and J shed 10 bases, with 6 bases lying between them. CDR3 DNA sequence: TGTGCCTGGAGTCGGGGATCACCCCTCCACTTT. Residues: CAWSRGSPLHF.

The table lists this clone with many counts. The chain joins TRBV19 to TRBJ2-3; a weak D match, TRBD1 (5 bases). Germline lookup yields CDR1 LNHDA and CDR2 SQIVND (reference sequence). Trimming took 8 bases from V and 5 from J, leaving 11 bases between them. The CDR3 is 12 amino acids. This chain's CDR3 is CASGARLDTQYF. The CDR3 DNA is TGTGCCAGTGGGGCGCGCTTAGATACGCAGTATTTT.

CDR3 nucleotide sequence: TGTGCCACCGTCCTTTTCACAGATACGCAGTATTTT. It encodes CATVLFTDTQYF. The V call is TRBV6-5, the J call TRBJ2-3; D not certain. Germline lookup yields CDR1 MNHEY and CDR2 SVGAGI. The V end was cut by 10 bases, the J end by 2 bases, with 10 bases between. The CDR3 runs to 12 residues.

The genes are TRBV19 and TRBJ2-2; 12 bases are a match to TRBD2. CDR3 length: 15 residues. The germline gives CDR1 LNHDA, CDR2 SQIVND (reference sequence). J lost 5 bases, V lost 9 bases, and 7 bases had no gene match. The CDR3 nucleotides are TGTGCCAGCAAATTAGGGACTAGCGGGACCGGGGAGCTGTTTTTT. Its protein is CASKLGTSGTGELFF.